One sample yielded the 11 T cell receptor beta chains listed below, sequenced in a study of blood T cell repertoires in COVID-19. The table came from immunoSEQ multiplex PCR; TCRdb's copy has only in-frame clones and leaves some out. The sample contains about 160,000 clones, approximately 90% of which appear only once. Sample: PBMCs or T cells enriched from blood (not recorded which). All receptors come from a woman in her 50s who had recovered from COVID-19.

The chain employs TRBV30 and TRBJ1-4; TRBD1 matches 9 bases. The CDR3 is made up of 17 amino acids. Germline values: CDR1 GTSNPN, CDR2 SVGIG (reference sequence). V lost 0 bases to trimming and J lost 6 bases; unmatched junction nucleotides: 11. The CDR3 is CAWSVRGQGRGDEKLFF. CDR3 DNA: TGTGCCTGGAGTGTACGAGGACAGGGGCGTGGGGATGAAAAACTGTTTTTT.

The V gene is TRBV27, the J gene TRBJ2-7; 9 bases align to TRBD1. This CDR3 region has 15 residues. V lost 3 bases, J lost 4 bases, and 7 bases stayed unmatched. The V gene's germline CDR1 is MNHEY and CDR2 SMNVEV (reference sequence). The CDR3 bases are TGTGCCAGCAGTTTTACAGGACAGGGGTCATACGAGCAGTACTTC. Translation gives CASSFTGQGSYEQYF.

The CDR3 spells CASSDFHEQFF. Written as DNA, the CDR3 is TGTGCCAGCAGTGACTTCCATGAGCAGTTCTTC. The V gene is TRBV25-1, the J gene TRBJ2-1; D gene ambiguous. Germline V lookup: CDR1 MGHDK, CDR2 SYGVNS. The V and J ends lost 3 bases and 8 bases respectively, with 5 bases between them. The CDR3 contains 11 residues.

The CDR3 sequence is CSASPGAYEQYF. The CDR3 nucleotides are TGCAGTGCTAGTCCCGGGGCCTACGAGCAGTACTTC. The chain recombines TRBV20-1 with TRBJ2-7; perhaps TRBD2 as D (5 bases). The CDR3 extends over 12 amino acids. Germline CDR1 and CDR2: DFQATT and SNEGSKA (reference sequence). Between the trimmed V and J ends, which lost 3 bases and 2 bases, there was a span of 8 bases.

The chain couples TRBV19 to TRBJ1-2, with 9 bases matching TRBD1. The V gene end was trimmed by 6 bases and the J gene end by 8 bases; junction bases not matched to a gene: 10. The germline gives CDR1 LNHDA, CDR2 SQIVND (reference sequence). The CDR3 is 14 amino acids. The CDR3 sequence: CASSQYRGRRGYTF. CDR3 DNA sequence: TGTGCCAGTAGCCAATACAGGGGGCGCAGAGGCTACACCTTC. Combining the CDR3 with reference TRBV19 and TRBJ1-2 gives the whole variable domain DGGITQSPKYLFRKEGQNVTLSCEQNLNHDAMYWYRQDPGQGLRLIYYSQIVNDFQKGDIAEGYSVSREKKESFPLTVTSAQKNPTAFYLCASSQYRGRRGYTFGSGTRLTVV.

The rearrangement uses TRBV19 and TRBJ2-7; 11 bases match TRBD2. The trim removed 5 bases at V and 5 bases at J, leaving 11 bases unmatched. Germline loops: CDR1 LNHDA, CDR2 SQIVND (reference sequence). This CDR3 has 16 residues. In DNA, the CDR3 is TGTGCCAGTAGTCCACAAATAGCGGGGGGGCCCGACGAGCAGTACTTC. Translation gives CASSPQIAGGPDEQYF. Drawing the rest from reference TRBV19 and TRBJ2-7, the complete variable domain is DGGITQSPKYLFRKEGQNVTLSCEQNLNHDAMYWYRQDPGQGLRLIYYSQIVNDFQKGDIAEGYSVSREKKESFPLTVTSAQKNPTAFYLCASSPQIAGGPDEQYFGPGTRLTVT.

The gene calls are TRBV2 and TRBJ2-4; 10 nucleotides agree with TRBD2. The CDR3 consists of 13 residues. Germline V CDR1 and CDR2: SNHLY, FYNNEI. V shed 9 bases and J 5 bases; nucleotides not matched to a gene: 4. The CDR3 DNA follows: TGTGCCAGTAACAGCGGGGGGGAAAACATTCAGTACTTC. Its protein product is CASNSGGENIQYF.

The rearrangement joins TRBV9 to TRBJ2-5; D uncertain. CDR1 is SGDLS and CDR2 is YYNGEE in the germline V gene. CDR3 length: 14 residues. V lost 3 bases, J lost 0 bases, and 9 bases lay in between. CDR3 sequence: CASSATTYQETQYF. In DNA form, the CDR3 reads TGTGCCAGCAGCGCGACAACATACCAAGAGACCCAGTACTTC.

The CDR3 is CASSETGQANYGYTF. DNA of the CDR3: TGTGCCAGCAGTGAAACGGGACAGGCTAACTATGGCTACACCTTC. The chain is built from TRBV2 and TRBJ1-2, with 8 bases that match TRBD1. Germline V gene data show CDR1 as SNHLY and CDR2 as FYNNEI. The length of the CDR3 is 15 residues. V trimming: 2 bases; J trimming: 0 bases; junction bases outside the gene matches: 2.

As for this clone: An end of the junction does not agree with germline; a read error may underlie this. The genes are TRBV5-1 and TRBJ1-5; D call uncertain. The CDR3 spans 10 residues. Germline V lookup: CDR1 SGHRS, CDR2 YFSETQ. The CDR3 DNA reads as TGCGCCAGCAGCTTGTCAGGCAGCTTATTT. It yields the protein CASSLSGSLF. Using reference TRBV5-1 and TRBJ1-5 for the parts outside the CDR3, the full variable domain is KAGVTQTPRYLIKTRGQQVTLSCSPISGHRSVSWYQQTPGQGLQFLFEYFSETQRNKGNFPGRFSGRQFSNSRSEMNVSTLELGDSALYLCASSLSGSLFGDGTRLSIL.

The rearrangement joins TRBV4-3 to TRBJ1-2, with D possibly TRBD1 on 5 matching bases. This CDR3 spans 13 amino acids. The germline gives CDR1 LGHNA, CDR2 YSLEER. The ends were cut back, 1 base at V and 8 bases at J, with 11 bases in the middle. CDR3 in DNA: TGCGCCAGCAGCCAAGGCAGGGCGGCCGGCTACACCTTC. Amino acid sequence: CASSQGRAAGYTF.